The entry that follows covers one T cell receptor (beta chain) sequence. There is no known antigen for this receptor. Base qualities are not at hand, and no much larger clone is one base apart. Collaborating institutions collected whole blood in K2EDTA tubes following their own protocols. For TCRbeta analysis, collaborator samples were shipped as frozen whole blood, as isolated PBMCs, or as DNA extracted from either sample type. The data originate from a study of blood T cell repertoires in COVID-19 (dated by TCRdb to the early 2020s). For the wider study: The collaborator samples originated in the United States, Italy and Spain and spanned the acute and convalescent phases of COVID-19. The material from the prospective study consisted of cDNA or gDNA derived from T cells, B-cell-depleted T cells, or PBMCs. Subjects who had been exposed to COVID-19, were actively infected with it, or had recovered from it provided the deeply sampled blood TCRbeta repertoires that made up the dataset. The repertoires were released in a freely available public database meant as a resource for research on the immune response to SARS-CoV-2. The samples were drawn from the first 160 participants of the ongoing ImmuneRACE study and from roughly 1,300 subjects provided by 6 global collaborators. Sample metadata almost always included a de-identified subject ID, COVID-19 status, age in years and sex. HLA class I and class II types, where available, came from metadata supplied by the sample provider rather than from assay-based typing.

There are 15 amino acids in the CDR3, from cysteine to phenylalanine inclusive. CDR3 DNA is the only sequence kept; it has 45 bases, read in frame from the first base. The V end gives up 7 bases and the J end 3 bases, leaving 10 bases in the junction not matched to a gene. Looking up the germline V gene (reference sequence) yields CDR1 LNHDA and CDR2 SQIVND. Summary of the overall study and its limitations: The quantity of clinical and demographic metadata differed by source and by participant and was supplied without curation.

TCRbeta CDR3 regions were amplified from genomic DNA using the immunoSEQ Assay, a bias-controlled multiplex PCR. The authors' pipeline ran thus. Nucleated cell counts per sample were estimated from amplification of reference gene primers within the assay. To quantify the absolute abundance of each unique TCRbeta CDR3 rearrangement, sequence reads were collapsed and filtered. For each sample, productive Simpson clonality was calculated by taking the square root of Simpson's diversity index across productive rearrangements. TCRdb holds this immuneACCESS table with in-frame rearrangements only. Some clones are missing; in checked studies, unresolved V genes explain under half, and the rest has no known cause. V, J and clone size reflect that table, while D and trimming were determined from the DNA. This sample lists some 150,000 clones; roughly nine tenths were detected once. The ten largest clones capture approximately 0.59% of the sample.

The sequence links TRBV19 to TRBJ1-2; TRBD1 agrees with 8 junctional bases. Sequenced sample: peripheral blood. This clonotype originated in a man aged 50 or older with acute or convalescent COVID-19. The CDR3 region reads CASMWSGQGDYGYTF. The nucleotide sequence is TGTGCCAGTATGTGGTCCGGACAGGGAGACTATGGCTACACCTTC.